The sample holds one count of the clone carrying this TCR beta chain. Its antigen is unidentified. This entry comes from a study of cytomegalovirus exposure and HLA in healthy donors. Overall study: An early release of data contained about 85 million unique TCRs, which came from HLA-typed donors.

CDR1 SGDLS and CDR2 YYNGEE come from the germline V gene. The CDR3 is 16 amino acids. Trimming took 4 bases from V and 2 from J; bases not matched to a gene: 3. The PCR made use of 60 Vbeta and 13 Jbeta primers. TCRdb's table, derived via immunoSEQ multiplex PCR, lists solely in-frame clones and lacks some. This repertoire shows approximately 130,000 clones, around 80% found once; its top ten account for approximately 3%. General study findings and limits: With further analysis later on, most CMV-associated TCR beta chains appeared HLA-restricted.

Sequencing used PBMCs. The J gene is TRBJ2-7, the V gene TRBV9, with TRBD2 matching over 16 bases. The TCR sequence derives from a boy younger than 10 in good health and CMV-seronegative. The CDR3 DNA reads TGTGCCAGCAGCCTGGGACTAGCGGGAGGGGCCTACGAGCAGTACGTC. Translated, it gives CASSLGLAGGAYEQYV.